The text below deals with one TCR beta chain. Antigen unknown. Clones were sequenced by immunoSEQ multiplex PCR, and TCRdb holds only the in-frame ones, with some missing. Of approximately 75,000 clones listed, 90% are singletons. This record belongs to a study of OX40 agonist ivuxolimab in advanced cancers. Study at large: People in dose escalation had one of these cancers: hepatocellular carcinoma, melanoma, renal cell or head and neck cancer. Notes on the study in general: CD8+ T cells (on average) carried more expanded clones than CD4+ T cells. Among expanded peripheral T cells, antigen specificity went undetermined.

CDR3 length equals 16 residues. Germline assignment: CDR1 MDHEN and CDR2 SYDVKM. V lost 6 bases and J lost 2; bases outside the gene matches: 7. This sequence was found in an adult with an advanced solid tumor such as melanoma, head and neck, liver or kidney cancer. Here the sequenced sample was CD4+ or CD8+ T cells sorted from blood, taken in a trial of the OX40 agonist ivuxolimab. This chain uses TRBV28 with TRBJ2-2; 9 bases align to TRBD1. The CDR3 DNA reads TGTGCCAGCAGAAACCCGGGACAGGGAAACACCGGGGAGCTGTTTTTT. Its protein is CASRNPGQGNTGELFF.